A selection of T cell receptor beta chains follows, all from one sample in a study of T cell changes during pregnancy in multiple sclerosis. Measured with immunoSEQ multiplex PCR; TCRdb has only the in-frame clones, and not every one. The sample contains approximately 88,000 clones, roughly 93% of which appear only once. The sample in question was peripheral blood, obtained in the third trimester of pregnancy. The source is a female donor with multiple sclerosis, enrolled in a pregnancy study. Both conserved end residues are part of each CDR3.

>TRBJ2-4|19|TRBV7-9
CASNLITGVARVAKNIQYF
>TRBJ2-3|18|TRBV19
CASSDISGTSGKGDTQYF
>TRBJ1-5|14|TRBV2
CASSVQGSNQPQHF
>TRBJ1-2|14|TRBV7-9
CASSLPGQGYGYTF
>TRBJ2-1|16|TRBV6-1
CASSGLGAGSYNEQFF
>TRBJ1-4|15|TRBV6-6
CASSYAEGWDEKLFF
>TRBJ2-5|11|TRBV2
CASTGLETQYF
>TRBJ2-3|15|TRBV1
CTSSHLGQGPDTQYF
>TRBJ1-3|13|TRBV6-1
CASRRTGGFTIYF
>TRBJ1-1|13|TRBV5-1
CASSLGVNTEAFF
>TRBJ2-7|14|TRBV28
CASRESGSSYEQYF
>TRBJ1-4|15|TRBV28
CASSPTLGRYEKLFF
>TRBJ2-7|14|TRBV6-5
CASSYLGRVDEQYF
>TRBJ2-7|15|TRBV5-1
CASSLVPGGSYEQYF
>TRBJ1-1|15|TRBV5-8
CASSSYRGWDTEAFF
>TRBJ2-3|13|TRBV5-1
CASSSGGTDTQYF
>TRBJ2-1|15|TRBV27
CASSRSTSGSYEQFF
>TRBJ2-1|15|TRBV5-1
CASSLITGTYNEQFF
>TRBJ2-4|13|TRBV28
CASRLASRLIQYF
>TRBJ2-6|17|TRBV4-2
CASSQVTSSSGANVLTF
>TRBJ1-2|16|TRBV25-1
CASSEYGARGSEGYTF
>TRBJ1-1|12|TRBV6-5
CASSPGTGYAFF
>TRBJ1-5|13|TRBV30
CAWSQDTNQPQHF
>TRBJ2-3|15|TRBV6-1
CASSIDRSAGDTQYF
>TRBJ2-1|14|TRBV27
CASSLFEPIDEQFF
>TRBJ2-7|15|TRBV7-9
CASSSTPITGEQQYF
>TRBJ2-5|16|TRBV4-2
CASTPTASGRQGTQYF
>TRBJ2-7|15|TRBV9
CASSEGGGPIYEQYF
>TRBJ1-1|14|TRBV28
CASSIPQGYTEAFF
>TRBJ2-1|15|TRBV12-5
CASGTGTGTYNEQFF
>TRBJ1-5|16|TRBV28
CASIGDRGLMNQPQHF
>TRBJ2-2|17|TRBV30
CAWTYRTDRVTTGELFF
>TRBJ2-1|12|TRBV19
CASSSPGSEQFF
>TRBJ2-7|15|TRBV5-4
CASSPGGSGAYEQYF
>TRBJ2-4|16|TRBV4-2
CASSHLDREPKNIQYF
>TRBJ2-7|16|TRBV27
CASSHLTSGGTYEQYF
>TRBJ2-5|15|TRBV18
CASSPVPGGRETQYF
>TRBJ1-4|13|TRBV5-4
CASSLFLGEELFF
>TRBJ1-1|14|TRBV7-9
CASSPRDRNTEAFF
>TRBJ2-1|16|TRBV28
CASSPLGQGAYNEQFF
>TRBJ1-4|15|TRBV5-4
CASSLAGSTNEKLFF
>TRBJ1-2|17|TRBV28
CAILGFPGQSINYGYTF
>TRBJ2-1|16|TRBV29-1
CSVEDLGLAGNDEQFF
>TRBJ2-5|14|TRBV19
CASSLGGIQETQYF
>TRBJ2-7|14|TRBV9
CASSVGLAEREQYF
>TRBJ1-2|11|TRBV27
CATLGRGGYTF